These 5 T cell receptor beta chains were sequenced from one sample in a study of control samples from healthy donors and cancer patients. The repertoire was sequenced with immunoSEQ multiplex PCR; TCRdb's copy has only in-frame clones and lacks some. The data contain roughly 98,000 clones, roughly 93% of them singletons. The sequenced sample consisted of blood. Source of these receptors: a young man in good health.

This clone was observed once. V and J are TRBV14 and TRBJ1-2; D ambiguous. Germline V lookup: CDR1 SGHDN, CDR2 FVKESK. The germline V and J ends were trimmed by 4 bases and 3 bases, with 12 bases remaining between them. CDR3 length: 14 residues. For the CDR3, the DNA is TGTGCCAGCAGCCCCCGGTCTCGGGACTATGGCTACACCTTC. Its translation is CASSPRSRDYGYTF.

J is TRBJ2-5 and V is TRBV6-5; 7 nucleotides line up with TRBD1. CDR3 length equals 15 residues. Unmatched junction bases numbered 12, after V lost 6 bases and J lost 5 bases. Germline V gene lookup returns CDR1 MNHEY and CDR2 SVGAGI. The CDR3 bases are TGTGCCAGCAGCATACTAAGGGGGCAGGGGGAGACCCAGTACTTC. This sequence encodes CASSILRGQGETQYF.

J is TRBJ1-2 and V is TRBV27; tentatively, D is TRBD1 (6 bases). Germline V gene sequence: CDR1 MNHEY, CDR2 SMNVEV (reference sequence). This CDR3 spans 18 amino acids. V was pared by 6 bases and J by 1 base, with 24 bases between. The CDR3 is CASSTNLPSGASNYGYTF. The CDR3, as DNA: TGTGCCAGCAGCACTAACCTCCCTTCGGGGGCGAGTAACTATGGCTACACCTTC.

The V call is TRBV5-1, the J call TRBJ1-2, with TRBD1 identical over 10 bases. This CDR3 has 16 residues. The germline gives CDR1 SGHRS, CDR2 YFSETQ. The V segment lost 4 bases and the J segment 6 bases; nucleotides outside the gene matches: 12. CDR3 sequence (DNA): TGCGCCAGCAGCACACAGCCGGGACAGGGGATGGATGGCTACACCTTC. Its protein is CASSTQPGQGMDGYTF.

The chain couples TRBV6-2 or TRBV6-3 to TRBJ1-2; D call uncertain. V was trimmed by 6 bases and J by 8 bases, leaving 10 bases between them. The germline gives CDR1 MNHEY, CDR2 SVGEGT. The CDR3 runs to 11 residues. The CDR3: CASSGRFGYTF. CDR3 DNA: TGTGCCAGCAGCGGCCGGTTCGGCTACACCTTC.